The TCR beta chain described here comes from a study of shared clonotypes between healthy human individuals. At a deep level, the assay was run. Assay used: immunoSEQ multiplex PCR; TCRdb lists only in-frame clones, some missing. The sample includes a few hundred thousand clones, around 87% of them seen just once. Points on this clone: No antigen is known for it.

The CDR3 runs 16 residues. Germline V gene sequence: CDR1 MDHEN, CDR2 SYDVKM. Trimming pared 5 bases from V and 3 bases from J, leaving 19 bases between. Study outcomes and limitations: All-four-donor shared clonotypes had higher generation probabilities than non-shared clonotypes did.

The clonotype originates from a man aged 18 to 29 in good health. This chain joins TRBV28 and TRBJ1-2; D gene ambiguous. Sequenced: memory CD8+ T cells sorted from blood. Subset in this sample: CD45RO+ cells pooled with CCR7-negative TemRA cells. CDR3 protein: CASSIFGGQLYYGYTF. For the CDR3, the DNA is TGTGCCAGCAGTATCTTCGGCGGGCAACTCTACTATGGCTACACCTTC.